This is a list of T cell receptor beta chains from one sample in a study of blood T cell repertoires in COVID-19. Profiling relied on immunoSEQ multiplex PCR, and the TCRdb table lists in-frame clones only, not all of them. The data contain tens of thousands of clones, 76% of them singletons. Input material: peripheral blood. Receptors originate from a man aged 45-60 years with active or convalescent COVID-19. The CDR3 runs from the conserved cysteine through the conserved F or W. A D gene is named only where the DNA matches it firmly. The size entry is marked missing in some rows and otherwise reads once, few, many or a size class.

cdr3_aa	cdr3_nt	v_call	j_call	clone_size	d_call
CASSFNRDNEQFF	TGTGCCAGCAGCTTTAACAGGGACAATGAGCAGTTCTTC	TRBV7-2	TRBJ2-1	few	-
CASRQEGGSYGYTF	TGTGCCAGCAGGCAGGAGGGAGGCTCCTATGGCTACACCTTC	TRBV5-8	TRBJ1-2	-	-
CASSTPPNTEAFF	TGTGCCAGCAGCACACCCCCTAACACTGAAGCTTTCTTT	TRBV7-3	TRBJ1-1	-	-
CAVQNSNQPQHF	TGTGCCGTTCAGAATAGCAATCAGCCCCAGCATTTT	TRBV6-5	TRBJ1-5	-	-
CAHGVLNIQYF	TGTGCCCACGGGGTATTGAACATTCAGTACTTC	TRBV30	TRBJ2-4	once	-
CASSLTGQSSPLHF	TGCGCCAGCAGCTTGACAGGCCAATCTTCACCCCTCCACTTT	TRBV5-1	TRBJ1-6	-	-
CASSSAGEQFF	TGCGCCAGCAGTTCTGCAGGTGAGCAGTTCTTC	TRBV5-1	TRBJ2-1	-	-
CAISEEGTANYGYTF	TGTGCCATCAGTGAGGAGGGCACAGCTAACTATGGCTACACCTTC	TRBV10-3	TRBJ1-2	-	-
CATYLAGGNNEQFF	TGTGCCACATATCTAGCGGGAGGAAACAATGAGCAGTTCTTC	TRBV19	TRBJ2-1	few	TRBD2
CASSLAGGPIGELFF	TGCGCCAGCAGTCTAGCGGGGGGGCCCATCGGGGAGCTGTTTTTT	TRBV5-1	TRBJ2-2	-	TRBD2
CATTGNTEAFF	TGTGCCACTACGGGGAACACTGAAGCTTTCTTT	TRBV10-3	TRBJ1-1	-	-
CASSLTGDSSYEQYF	TGCGCCAGCAGCTTAACCGGGGACAGTTCCTACGAGCAGTACTTC	TRBV5-1	TRBJ2-7	-	TRBD1
CASSTHSLSGANVLTF	TGTGCCAGTAGTACCCACAGCCTCTCTGGGGCCAACGTCCTGACTTTC	TRBV19	TRBJ2-6	-	-
CASSRDRGPYEQYF	TGTGCCAGCAGCCGAGACAGGGGGCCCTACGAGCAGTACTTC	TRBV4-2	TRBJ2-7	-	TRBD1
CASTPEGATLAAFF	TGCGCCAGCACGCCGGAGGGGGCAACCCTTGCTGCTTTCTTT	TRBV4-1	TRBJ1-1	-	TRBD1
CASSLTGPYGYTF	TGTGCCAGCAGCCTCACAGGGCCCTATGGCTACACCTTC	TRBV3-1/TRBV3-2	TRBJ1-2	-	-
CASSPPPPLVGGNGGPGNYEQYF	TGTGCCAGCAGCCCCCCTCCCCCCCTGGTGGGAGGAAACGGAGGCCCCGGTAACTACGAGCAGTACTTC	TRBV7-8	TRBJ2-7	-	-
CASSVGGGSGNTIYF	TGTGCCAGCAGCGTAGGGGGCGGTTCTGGAAACACCATATATTTT	TRBV9	TRBJ1-3	-	-
CASTGEGLAYNEQFF	TGTGCCAGCACCGGGGAGGGACTAGCATACAATGAGCAGTTCTTC	TRBV7-2	TRBJ2-1	-	TRBD2
CARHGGAGGGAFF	TGTGCCCGCCATGGGGGGGCGGGGGGGGGAGCTTTCTTT	TRBV19	TRBJ1-1	medium-sized	-
CAGLSEVPNTEAFF	TGTGCCGGCCTGTCGGAGGTCCCGAACACTGAAGCTTTCTTT	TRBV2	TRBJ1-1	-	-
CASSLFGNQPQHF	TGCGCCAGCAGCCTGTTCGGCAATCAGCCCCAGCATTTT	TRBV4-1	TRBJ1-5	-	-
CASSILPRHEAFF	TGTGCCAGTAGTATTCTTCCCAGGCATGAAGCTTTCTTT	TRBV19	TRBJ1-1	few	-
CAWSVPQGGANTGELFF	TGTGCCTGGAGTGTTCCCCAAGGCGGGGCGAACACCGGGGAGCTGTTTTTT	TRBV30	TRBJ2-2	once	-
CASSLTVNEQYF	TGTGCCAGCAGTTTGACAGTTAACGAGCAGTACTTC	TRBV12-3/TRBV12-4	TRBJ2-7	-	-
CASSAGTANSPLHF	TGTGCCAGCAGCGCAGGGACAGCTAATTCACCCCTCCACTTT	TRBV7-9	TRBJ1-6	-	TRBD1
CASSGGSTDTQYF	TGCGCCAGCAGCGGGGGGAGCACAGATACGCAGTATTTT	TRBV5-1	TRBJ2-3	-	-
CATQSGDRGISPLHF	TGTGCCACTCAGAGTGGGGACAGGGGGATTTCACCCCTCCACTTT	TRBV5-4	TRBJ1-6	-	TRBD1
CASSAKGLAGYEQYF	TGTGCCAGCAGCGCCAAGGGACTAGCGGGATACGAGCAGTACTTC	TRBV5-4	TRBJ2-7	many	TRBD2
CASSEISVSSYNSPLHF	TGTGCCAGCAGTGAAATAAGTGTGAGCTCCTATAATTCACCCCTCCACTTT	TRBV25-1	TRBJ1-6	few	-
CASSQASAGYEQFF	TGTGCCAGCAGCCAAGCGTCAGCAGGCTATGAGCAGTTCTTC	TRBV14	TRBJ2-1	-	-
CASSQQGNSNQPQHF	TGTGCCAGCAGCCAACAGGGAAATAGCAATCAGCCCCAGCATTTT	TRBV11-2	TRBJ1-5	-	-
CASSPNLAGGELFF	TGCGCCAGCAGCCCAAATCTAGCCGGCGGGGAGCTGTTTTTT	TRBV4-1	TRBJ2-2	-	-
CASTRTSSLNEQFF	TGTGCCAGCACCAGGACTAGCAGTCTCAATGAGCAGTTCTTC	TRBV6-1	TRBJ2-1	-	TRBD2
CASSLAEHSYNEQFF	TGTGCCAGCAGCTTAGCGGAGCACTCCTACAATGAGCAGTTCTTC	TRBV7-9	TRBJ2-1	-	-
CASALLAGGRETQYF	TGTGCCAGCGCCCTTCTAGCGGGGGGGCGAGAGACCCAGTACTTC	TRBV27	TRBJ2-5	-	TRBD2
CASKSFGVATEAFF	TGCGCCAGCAAGAGTTTTGGAGTGGCCACTGAAGCTTTCTTT	TRBV10-2	TRBJ1-1	-	-
CASRKAGTENSPLHF	TGTGCCAGCAGAAAAGCCGGGACAGAAAATTCACCCCTCCACTTT	TRBV6-5	TRBJ1-6	-	TRBD1